The sequence of this T cell receptor (beta chain) was determined in a study of blood T cell repertoires in COVID-19 (dated by TCRdb to the early 2020s). With regard to the full study: Samples covering the acute and convalescent phases of COVID-19 were provided by collaborators in the United States, Italy and Spain. The prospective study material was composed of cDNA or gDNA derived from T cells, B-cell-depleted T cells, or PBMCs. Deeply sampled blood TCRbeta repertoires from subjects exposed to, actively infected with, or recovered from COVID-19 were included in the dataset. The repertoires were released in a freely available public database intended as a resource for research on the immune response to SARS-CoV-2. The samples were drawn from two sources: the first 160 participants of the ongoing ImmuneRACE study, and 1,200 or so subjects contributed by 6 global collaborators. Nearly every sample came with metadata listing a de-identified subject ID, COVID-19 status, age in years and sex. HLA class I and class II types, where available, came from metadata supplied by the sample provider rather than from assay-based typing.

Another Seattle source contributed samples from volunteer blood donors who had recovered from COVID-19. The collaborating institutions used their own protocols to collect whole blood in K2EDTA tubes. For TCRbeta analysis, collaborators shipped samples as frozen whole blood, isolated PBMCs, or DNA extracted from either of those sample types. TCRbeta CDR3 regions were amplified from genomic DNA using the immunoSEQ Assay, a bias-controlled multiplex PCR. The paper's data handling went like this. The number of nucleated cells in each sample was estimated by amplification of reference gene primers within the assay. To quantify the absolute abundance of each unique TCRbeta CDR3 rearrangement, sequence reads were collapsed and filtered. For each sample, productive Simpson clonality was calculated as the square root of Simpson's diversity index over productive rearrangements. TCRdb obtained this table from immuneACCESS and retained in-frame rearrangements with V and J assigned. These tables miss some clones; where compared with another copy, unresolved V genes account for less than half of the shortfall, and the remainder is unexplained. That table gives V, J and clone size, and the DNA gave D and trimming. In this sample the table shows roughly 150,000 clones, around 82% of which occur a single time. The top ten constitute roughly a fifth of the sample.

V loses 1 base of germline sequence and J loses 0 bases, and the interval between the two ends is 9 bases. The CDR3 numbers 15 residues from cysteine through phenylalanine. Only CDR3 DNA is held: 45 bases, read in frame from base 1. The germline V gene supplies CDR1 SGHNT and CDR2 YENEEA. Paper-wide results and their limitations: The amount of clinical and demographic metadata varied by source and participant and was provided uncurated.

As to this clone: Its antigen is unknown. This may come from a read error, since a much larger clone is one base off.

Sequenced sample: peripheral blood. This receptor chain uses TRBV11-3 and TRBJ1-1, and possibly TRBD1, on 5 matching bases. This receptor was obtained from a woman aged 70-85 years who had recovered from COVID-19. The nucleotides are TGTGCCAGCAGCTTAGGGGGCCTCATGAACACTGAAGCTTTCTTT. Translated, it gives CASSLGGLMNTEAFF.